This TCR beta chain was documented in a study of cytomegalovirus exposure and HLA in healthy donors. A multiplex PCR was run with 60 Vbeta primers and 13 Jbeta primers. Measured with immunoSEQ multiplex PCR; TCRdb has only the in-frame clones, and not every one. The sample yields about 140,000 clones, about four fifths seen once. This CDR3 is 14 amino acids long. V was pared by 1 base and J by 4 bases, with 9 bases between. Germline lookup yields CDR1 SGHRS and CDR2 YFSETQ. Study outcomes and limitations: The CMV antigen specificity of a few CMV-associated chains was confirmed through in vitro analysis. In the analysis, some V segments, TRBV6-2 and TRBV6-3 included, were excluded as indistinguishable.

About this clone: Its specificity is unknown.

This receptor was obtained from a woman aged 40 to 55 in good health and CMV-seropositive. Sequencing input: PBMCs. V gene TRBV5-1 combines with J gene TRBJ2-1; no clear D. This CDR3 reads CASSLSPYYNEQFF. The CDR3 DNA reads as TGCGCCAGCAGCTTGTCTCCCTATTACAATGAGCAGTTCTTC.